The present T cell receptor beta chain was sequenced within a study of radiotherapy plus CTLA-4 blockade in lung cancer. Study-wide background: Disease control was seen in 31% of patients, objective responses in roughly 17%. Study conclusions and caveats: After radiotherapy and ipilimumab, tumor-derived clones expanded in peripheral blood.

This clone was recorded once. Its target is unknown. The CDR3 has 15 residues. Germline CDR1 is SNHLY and CDR2 is FYNNEI. J lost 6 bases, V lost 5 bases, and 9 bases had no gene match. The study treated chemo-refractory metastatic non-small-cell lung cancer patients with focal radiation plus ipilimumab CTLA-4 blockade. Only in-frame clones appear in the TCRdb table, and some are missing; sequencing was by immunoSEQ multiplex PCR. Among 70,000 to 85,000 clones listed, around 74% were seen once. V gene TRBV2 combines with J gene TRBJ1-5; 8 nucleotides line up with TRBD1. The material was peripheral blood, obtained from a patient treated with radiotherapy plus ipilimumab. The sequence derives from a human donor with non-small cell lung cancer whose response to radiotherapy plus ipilimumab could not be evaluated. The CDR3 protein is CASSLDRVGPQPQHF. The CDR3 DNA is TGTGCCAGCAGTTTGGACAGGGTTGGACCTCAGCCCCAGCATTTT.